A single sample is the source of the 32 T cell receptor beta chains below, sequenced in a study of a mutant IDH1 vaccine in newly diagnosed glioma. Here immunoSEQ multiplex PCR was the method, and the copy in TCRdb shows in-frame clones only, minus some. The sample has roughly 32,000 clones, roughly 79% seen once. The time point was: week 35, safety follow-up. Vaccination comprised doses that each held 300 ug of mutant IDH1 20-mer peptide, plus topical imiquimod. No cognate antigen is known for these TCRs. The sample consisted of PBMCs, taken from a glioma patient whose treatment included an IDH1 peptide vaccine. The receptors come from a woman in her thirties with glioma. Some clones in this sample may be carry-over from other donors' samples.

This clone appeared once. The chain is built from TRBV6-1 and TRBJ2-3, with D maybe TRBD1 (5 bases). Trimming left V 2 bases short and J 11 bases short, with 14 bases between. Germline V gene data show CDR1 as MNHNS and CDR2 as SASEGT. There are 13 residues in the CDR3. CDR3 nucleotide sequence: TGTGCCAGCAGTGAACCCGGCAGGGCGAAGCAGTATTTT. Its translation: CASSEPGRAKQYF.

V gene TRBV30 combines with J gene TRBJ2-2; 11 positions match TRBD2. Germline V gene data show CDR1 as GTSNPN and CDR2 as SVGIG (reference sequence). This CDR3 comprises 15 residues. V trimming: 5 bases; J trimming: 8 bases; junction bases outside the gene matches: 10. This CDR3 is CAWLRGGLAVGELFF. CDR3 bases: TGTGCCTGGTTGAGGGGGGGACTAGCGGTAGGGGAGCTGTTTTTT.

This clone was recorded a few times. The chain couples TRBV30 to TRBJ1-1; a weak D match, TRBD1 (6 bases). The CDR3 length is 12 residues. Per germline, CDR1 GTSNPN and CDR2 SVGIG (reference sequence). Trimming pared 8 bases from V and 8 bases from J, leaving 18 bases between. CDR3 sequence (DNA): TGTGCCAGGACAGATGTTGGATTAGAAGCTTTCTTT. It encodes CARTDVGLEAFF.

This clone was seen only a few times. The chain combines TRBV29-1 with TRBJ1-5, with 8 bases identical to TRBD1. The CDR3 spans 14 residues. The germline gives CDR1 SQVTM, CDR2 ANQGSEA. V gave up 4 bases and J gave up 4 bases; unmatched junction bases: 6. CDR3 protein: CSVGEDRENQPQHF. CDR3 nucleotides: TGCAGCGTTGGAGAGGACAGGGAAAATCAGCCCCAGCATTTT.

This chain connects TRBV10-3 to TRBJ2-3, with 9 bases that match TRBD2. The CDR3 covers 20 residues. CDR1 and CDR2 (germline): ENHRY, SYGVKD. Trimming removed 4 bases from V and 5 bases from J; junction bases left unmatched: 22. CDR3 in amino acids: CAISGGRGGIAGGPGDTQYF. CDR3 bases: TGTGCCATCAGTGGAGGGCGGGGTGGAATTGCGGGAGGGCCTGGAGATACGCAGTATTTT.

The J gene is TRBJ1-2, the V gene TRBV19, with D hard to call. Germline V gene sequence: CDR1 LNHDA, CDR2 SQIVND (reference sequence). This CDR3 contains 13 residues. V was shortened by 10 bases and J by 4 bases, with 16 bases between the two germline ends. This CDR3 reads CATRGGPLYGYTF. In DNA, the CDR3 is TGTGCCACCCGGGGTGGGCCCCTCTATGGCTACACCTTC.

This clone was picked up a small number of times. CDR3 sequence (DNA): TGTGCCAGCAGCCCTAGGTTGGGGGGTGCAGAAGCTTTCTTT. It encodes CASSPRLGGAEAFF. This sequence joins TRBV11-2 and TRBJ1-1, with a possible D match to TRBD1 (5 bases). Trimming cost V 5 bases and J 8 bases, with 18 bases left between them. Germline CDR1 reads SGHAT; CDR2 reads FQNNGV. CDR3 length: 14 amino acids.

Regarding this clone: No conserved phenylalanine or tryptophan is present at the end of the CDR3, so a read error is the likely explanation. No DNA is shown, since the ends of the CDR3 on it are uncertain; the CDR3 is the one TCRdb lists. The chain carries TRBV5-4 and TRBJ1-2; the table's D call of TRBD1 was not tested on the DNA. Germline-derived CDR1 and CDR2 are SGHNT and YYREEE (reference sequence). The CDR3 is 13 amino acids in total, end residues counted. The CDR3: CASRRTGNYGYTL.

The chain joins TRBV19 to TRBJ2-6, with 8 bases lining up with TRBD1. From germline, CDR1 is LNHDA and CDR2 SQIVND (reference sequence). J gave up 3 bases and V 9 bases, and 7 bases lay outside the gene matches. This CDR3 contains 15 residues. CDR3 in DNA: TGTGCCAGCTTTACAGGGGGGAGTGGGGCCAACGTCCTGACTTTC. Translated: CASFTGGSGANVLTF. Full variable domain (missing parts from reference TRBV19 and TRBJ2-6): DGGITQSPKYLFRKEGQNVTLSCEQNLNHDAMYWYRQDPGQGLRLIYYSQIVNDFQKGDIAEGYSVSREKKESFPLTVTSAQKNPTAFYLCASFTGGSGANVLTFGAGSRLTVL.

The chain has TRBV9 and TRBJ2-2; D is unclear. Per germline, CDR1 SGDLS and CDR2 YYNGEE. Trimming pared 8 bases from V and 6 bases from J, leaving 8 bases between. This CDR3 comprises 11 residues. The CDR3 region has the DNA TGTGCCAGTTCCTCGGCCGGGGAGCTGTTTTTT. Its protein is CASSSAGELFF. Combining the CDR3 with reference TRBV9 and TRBJ2-2 gives the whole variable domain DSGVTQTPKHLITATGQRVTLRCSPRSGDLSVYWYQQSLDQGLQFLIQYYNGEERAKGNILERFSAQQFPDLHSELNLSSLELGDSALYFCASSSAGELFFGEGSRLTVL.

This chain uses TRBV29-1 with TRBJ2-1; D gene uncertain. Germline CDR1 reads SQVTM; CDR2 reads ANQGSEA. The CDR3 contains 12 residues. V lost 5 bases and J 4 bases, leaving 9 bases between the germline ends. The CDR3 loop is CSVPGAYNEQFF. CDR3 coding DNA: TGCAGCGTTCCCGGAGCTTACAATGAGCAGTTCTTC.

V and J are TRBV28 and TRBJ2-5; TRBD1 matches at 10 bases. The CDR3 runs 15 residues. V shed 5 bases and J 5 bases; nucleotides not matched to a gene: 8. Germline lookup yields CDR1 MDHEN and CDR2 SYDVKM. The CDR3, as DNA: TGTGCCAGCAGTCCCCCGGGACAGGGGAGCGAGACCCAGTACTTC. Translated: CASSPPGQGSETQYF.

The gene calls are TRBV5-1 and TRBJ1-4, with no clear D. V lost 0 bases, J lost 7 bases, and 13 bases lay in between. CDR3 length equals 15 residues. Looked up from germline, CDR1 is SGHRS and CDR2 is YFSETQ. The CDR3 DNA reads as TGCGCCAGCAGCTTGGGGGTAGGAAAAGGTGAAAAACTGTTTTTT. This gives the protein CASSLGVGKGEKLFF.

This chain links TRBV29-1 with TRBJ1-5; 7 positions match TRBD1. J was trimmed by 6 bases and V by 4 bases; bases with no gene match: 6. In germline, CDR1 is SQVTM, CDR2 ANQGSEA. The CDR3 contains 13 residues. CDR3 in amino acids: CSVVEGGGQPQHF. In DNA form, the CDR3 reads TGCAGCGTTGTAGAAGGGGGCGGTCAGCCCCAGCATTTT.

The rearrangement uses TRBV19 and TRBJ1-2, with D tentatively TRBD1 (6 bases). Germline lookup yields CDR1 LNHDA and CDR2 SQIVND (reference sequence). The CDR3 is 16 residues long. Trimming pared 0 bases from V and 2 bases from J, leaving 13 bases between. The CDR3 bases are TGTGCCAGTAGTATAGAGGGGGCTCTCAGAAACTATGGCTACACCTTC. Amino acid sequence: CASSIEGALRNYGYTF.

This chain joins TRBV18 and TRBJ1-1; maybe TRBD1 (5 bases). With 2 bases removed from V and 0 bases from J, the gap between germline ends came to 10 bases. CDR3 length: 15 residues. CDR1 KGHSH and CDR2 LQKENI come from the germline V gene. The CDR3 nucleotides are TGTGCCAGCTCACCAGGGAAGGGGATGAACACTGAAGCTTTCTTT. Translating gives CASSPGKGMNTEAFF.

The table lists this clone with a few counts. The rearrangement uses TRBV19 and TRBJ1-1, with TRBD1 matching 8 bases. V lost 7 bases and J lost 10; bases outside the gene matches: 8. Germline assignment: CDR1 LNHDA and CDR2 SQIVND (reference sequence). CDR3 length: 12 amino acids. The CDR3: CASTSTGDGAFF. For the CDR3, the DNA is TGTGCCAGTACCTCGACAGGGGATGGAGCTTTCTTT.

The chain links TRBV29-1 to TRBJ2-1; 7 bases are a match to TRBD2. The CDR3 totals 14 residues. With 4 bases clipped from V and 4 bases from J, the junction kept 7 bases outside the gene matches. The V gene's germline CDR1 is SQVTM and CDR2 ANQGSEA. The CDR3 reads CSVARGTTYNEQFF. Here the CDR3 DNA reads TGCAGCGTTGCTCGCGGGACTACTTACAATGAGCAGTTCTTC.

The rearrangement uses TRBV9 and TRBJ2-7; a possible D gene is TRBD2 (5 bases). The germline gives CDR1 SGDLS, CDR2 YYNGEE. V lost 1 base and J 3 bases, leaving 17 bases between the germline ends. This CDR3 is 16 amino acids long. CDR3 protein: CASSVPAGEPYYEQYF. CDR3 nucleotide sequence: TGTGCCAGCAGCGTACCAGCCGGGGAACCTTACTACGAGCAGTACTTC.

This chain joins TRBV5-1 and TRBJ2-3; D is ambiguous. The CDR3 has 14 residues. CDR1 and CDR2 from the germline V gene are SGHRS and YFSETQ. V was pared by 5 bases and J by 0 bases, with 10 bases between. The CDR3 coding sequence is TGCGCCAGCAGGCTGGCGACTAGCACAGATACGCAGTATTTT. Its protein is CASRLATSTDTQYF.

The chain joins TRBV7-9 to TRBJ2-2; D may be TRBD2 (5 bases). From germline, CDR1 is SEHNR and CDR2 FQNEAQ (reference sequence). V was shortened by 0 bases and J by 1 base, with 6 bases between the two germline ends. CDR3 size: 15 residues. CDR3 nucleotide sequence: TGTGCCAGCAGCTTAGCCAGCGGGAACACCGGGGAGCTGTTTTTT. It is translated as CASSLASGNTGELFF.

V usage is TRBV9 and J usage is TRBJ2-1, with a tentative D call TRBD2 (5 bases). Between the trimmed V and J ends, which lost 2 bases and 9 bases, there was a span of 6 bases. The germline CDR1 and CDR2 sequences are SGDLS and YYNGEE. The CDR3 spans 11 residues. The CDR3 protein is CASSVRGEQFF. The CDR3 nucleotides are TGTGCCAGCAGCGTCCGGGGTGAGCAGTTCTTC.

This clone was counted between two and nine times. The chain joins TRBV2 to TRBJ1-2, with a tentative D call TRBD1 (5 bases). Germline CDR1 SNHLY, CDR2 FYNNEI. The CDR3 length is 12 residues. V lost 7 bases and J 8 bases, leaving 14 bases between the germline ends. CDR3 sequence: CASTPGGSGYTF. The CDR3 DNA follows: TGTGCCAGCACCCCGGGGGGAAGCGGCTACACCTTC. Full variable domain (outside the CDR3, taken from reference TRBV2 and TRBJ1-2): EPEVTQTPSHQVTQMGQEVILRCVPISNHLYFYWYRQILGQKVEFLVSFYNNEISEKSEIFDDQFSVERPDGSNFTLKIRSTKLEDSAMYFCASTPGGSGYTFGSGTRLTVV.

The chain uses TRBV19 and TRBJ1-5; D unresolved. The CDR3 runs to 16 residues. Trimming cost V 5 bases and J 2 bases, with 16 bases left between them. Germline CDR1 is LNHDA and CDR2 is SQIVND (reference sequence). The CDR3 nucleotides read TGTGCCAGTAGTCTGAGGCAGGATAGGGGCAATCAGCCCCAGCATTTT. Translation gives CASSLRQDRGNQPQHF.

The chain recombines TRBV28 with TRBJ1-5, with a tentative D call TRBD1 (5 bases). CDR1 and CDR2 from the germline V gene are MDHEN and SYDVKM. Trimming shortened V by 0 bases and J by 0 bases, and 21 bases separated the two germline ends. This CDR3 region has 20 residues. The CDR3, as DNA: TGTGCCAGCAGTTTATGGGGCAGTCCCGTCCCAGGGAGTAGCAATCAGCCCCAGCATTTT. Its protein product is CASSLWGSPVPGSSNQPQHF.

This clone has only one observation. V gene TRBV12-5 combines with J gene TRBJ1-3, with D possibly matching TRBD1 (5 bases). The CDR3 length is 21 residues. From germline, CDR1 is LGHNT and CDR2 FRNRAP. The V end was cut by 0 bases, the J end by 4 bases, with 28 bases between. This CDR3 is CASGLVLGTHPGRTVGNTIYF. The CDR3 region has the DNA TGTGCTAGTGGTTTGGTCCTCGGGACTCACCCGGGCCGAACCGTCGGAAACACCATATATTTT.

The J gene is TRBJ2-7, the V gene TRBV18; TRBD2 is a possible D gene (6 bases). This CDR3 comprises 16 residues. With 0 bases removed from V and 3 bases from J, the gap between germline ends came to 15 bases. CDR1 is KGHSH, CDR2 LQKENI, per germline. DNA of the CDR3: TGTGCCAGCTCACCACCGACTAGAGGGTCTTACTACGAGCAGTACTTC. Translation gives CASSPPTRGSYYEQYF.

The CDR3 DNA reads as TGTGCCAGCAGTCTACCCGGGACAGGGTTCGGCTACACCTTC. Protein product: CASSLPGTGFGYTF. This chain joins TRBV28 and TRBJ1-2; TRBD1 matches at 9 bases. Germline V CDR1 and CDR2: MDHEN, SYDVKM. V trimming: 5 bases; J trimming: 8 bases; junction bases outside the gene matches: 9. This CDR3 is built from 14 residues.

This clone was counted between two and nine times. The V call is TRBV6-5, the J call TRBJ1-1; D possibly corresponds to TRBD1 (6 bases). Per germline, CDR1 MNHEY and CDR2 SVGAGI. This CDR3 has 13 residues. V lost 5 bases, J lost 3 bases, and 10 bases lay in between. In nucleotides, the CDR3 is TGTGCCAGCAGTAGTACAGGGTACACTGAAGCTTTCTTT. It yields the protein CASSSTGYTEAFF.

Judged by abundance, this clone is medium-sized. The gene calls are TRBV4-1 and TRBJ1-2; D is unresolved. V lost 0 bases and J lost 4, with 9 bases in between. This CDR3 is 14 amino acids long. CDR1 is MGHRA, CDR2 YSYEKL, per germline. For the CDR3, the DNA is TGCGCCAGCAGCCAAGAGCTGGGGTCCTATGGCTACACCTTC. It encodes CASSQELGSYGYTF.

This sequence joins TRBV6-1 and TRBJ2-1, with 9 bases identical to TRBD1. V dropped 3 bases and J dropped 6; count of bases not matched to a gene: 9. The CDR3 contains 16 residues. CDR1 is MNHNS, CDR2 SASEGT, per germline. This CDR3 reads CASSEPGQGLGNEQFF. The CDR3, as DNA: TGTGCCAGCAGTGAGCCGGGACAGGGCTTGGGCAATGAGCAGTTCTTC.

The gene calls are TRBV5-5 and TRBJ1-1; possibly TRBD1 for D (6 bases). The CDR3 sequence is 15 residues long. Germline lookup yields CDR1 SGHKS and CDR2 YYEKEE (reference sequence). Trimming left V 4 bases short and J 0 bases short, with 13 bases between. The CDR3: CASSPRQDMNTEAFF. CDR3 bases: TGTGCCAGCAGCCCGAGACAGGACATGAACACTGAAGCTTTCTTT.